The present entry profiles one TCR beta chain with its context. The antigen remains undetermined. This record belongs to a study of T cell responses to AZD1222 COVID-19 vaccine. Study-wide findings and caveats: Breadth and depth of Spike-specific TCRs rose after two AZD1222 doses. Only a handful of AZD1222 recipients were seropositive at baseline. Only after the peak T cell response were repertoires sampled.

TCRdb keeps only in-frame clones here, not all; method: immunoSEQ multiplex PCR. The sample consists of tens of thousands of clones, around 73% of them appearing once. Sample: peripheral blood, taken on day 0 of AZD1222 vaccination. The TCR sequence derives from an adult in good health.

CDR3 residues: CASRDFYNEQFF. In DNA, the CDR3 is TGTGCCAGCAGGGACTTCTACAATGAGCAGTTCTTC. The chain uses TRBV12-3 or TRBV12-4 and TRBJ2-1; the D gene is possibly TRBD2 (5 bases). V gave up 6 bases and J gave up 3 bases, with 6 bases separating them. The CDR3 is made up of 12 amino acids.